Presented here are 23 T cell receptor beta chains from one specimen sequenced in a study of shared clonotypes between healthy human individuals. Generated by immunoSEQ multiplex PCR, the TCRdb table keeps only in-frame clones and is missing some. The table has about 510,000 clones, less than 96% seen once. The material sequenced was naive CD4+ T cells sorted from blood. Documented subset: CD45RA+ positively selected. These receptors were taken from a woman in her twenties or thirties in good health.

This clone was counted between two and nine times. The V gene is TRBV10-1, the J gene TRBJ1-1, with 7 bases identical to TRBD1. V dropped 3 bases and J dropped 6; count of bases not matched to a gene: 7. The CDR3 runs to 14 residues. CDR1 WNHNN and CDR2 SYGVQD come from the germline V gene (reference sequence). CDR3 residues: CASSDPGQSSEAFF. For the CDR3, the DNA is TGCGCCAGCAGTGATCCGGGACAGTCATCTGAAGCTTTCTTT.

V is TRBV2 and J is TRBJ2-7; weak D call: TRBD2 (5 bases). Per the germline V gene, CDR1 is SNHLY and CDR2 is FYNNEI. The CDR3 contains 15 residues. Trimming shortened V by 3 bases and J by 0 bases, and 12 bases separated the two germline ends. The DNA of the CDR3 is TGTGCCAGCAGTGATTGGGAGCGCGTCTCCTACGAGCAGTACTTC. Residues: CASSDWERVSYEQYF.

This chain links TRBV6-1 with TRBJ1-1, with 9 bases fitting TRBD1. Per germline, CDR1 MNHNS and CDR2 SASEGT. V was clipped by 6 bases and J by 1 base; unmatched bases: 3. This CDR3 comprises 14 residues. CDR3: CASRMDRGNTEAFF. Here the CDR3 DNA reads TGTGCCAGCAGGATGGACAGGGGGAACACTGAAGCTTTCTTT.

DNA for the CDR3: TGTGCCAGCGGAGGGGGCAGGCCGAACACTGAAGCTTTCTTT. Translation gives CASGGGRPNTEAFF. The gene calls are TRBV28 and TRBJ1-1; 7 nucleotides line up with TRBD1. V lost 8 bases, J lost 1 base, and 7 bases stayed unmatched. Germline lookup yields CDR1 MDHEN and CDR2 SYDVKM. The CDR3 spans 14 residues.

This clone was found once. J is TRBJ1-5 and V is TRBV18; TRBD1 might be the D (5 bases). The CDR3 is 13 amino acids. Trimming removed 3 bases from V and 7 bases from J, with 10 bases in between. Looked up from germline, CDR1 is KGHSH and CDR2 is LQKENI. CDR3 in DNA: TGTGCCAGCTCACCGGGGGTGCTGCAGCCCCAGCATTTT. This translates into CASSPGVLQPQHF.

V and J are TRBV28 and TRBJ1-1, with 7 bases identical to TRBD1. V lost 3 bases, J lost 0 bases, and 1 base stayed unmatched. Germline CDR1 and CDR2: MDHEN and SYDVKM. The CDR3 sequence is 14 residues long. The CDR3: CASSLGTVNTEAFF. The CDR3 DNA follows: TGTGCCAGCAGTTTGGGGACAGTGAACACTGAAGCTTTCTTT.

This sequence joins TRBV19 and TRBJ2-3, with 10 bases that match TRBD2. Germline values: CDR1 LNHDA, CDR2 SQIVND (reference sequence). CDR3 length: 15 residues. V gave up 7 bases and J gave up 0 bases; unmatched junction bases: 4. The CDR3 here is CASNGLAESTDTQYF. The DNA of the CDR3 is TGTGCCAGTAACGGACTAGCGGAGAGCACAGATACGCAGTATTTT.

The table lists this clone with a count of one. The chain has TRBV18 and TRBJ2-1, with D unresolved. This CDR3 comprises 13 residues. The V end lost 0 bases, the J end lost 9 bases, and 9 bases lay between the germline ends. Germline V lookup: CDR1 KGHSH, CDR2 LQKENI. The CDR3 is CASSPPTLGEQFF. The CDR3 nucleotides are TGTGCCAGCTCACCACCCACACTGGGTGAGCAGTTCTTC.

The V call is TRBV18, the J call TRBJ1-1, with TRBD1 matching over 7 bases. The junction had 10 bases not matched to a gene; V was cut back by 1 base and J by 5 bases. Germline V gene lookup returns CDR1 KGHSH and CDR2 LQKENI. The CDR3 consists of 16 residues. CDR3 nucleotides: TGTGCCAGCTCACCACGAACCCCAGGGGGACAGACTGAAGCTTTCTTT. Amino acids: CASSPRTPGGQTEAFF.

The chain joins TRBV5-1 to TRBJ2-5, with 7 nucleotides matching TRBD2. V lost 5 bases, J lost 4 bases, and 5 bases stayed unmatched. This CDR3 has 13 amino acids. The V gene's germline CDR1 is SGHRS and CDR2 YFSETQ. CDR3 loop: CASSTSVLETQYF. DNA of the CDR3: TGCGCCAGCAGTACTAGCGTTCTAGAGACCCAGTACTTC.

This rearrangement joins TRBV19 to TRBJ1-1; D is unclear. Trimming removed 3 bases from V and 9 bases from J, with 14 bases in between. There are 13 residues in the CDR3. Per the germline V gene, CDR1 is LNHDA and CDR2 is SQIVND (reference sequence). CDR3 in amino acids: CASSMDGVSQAFF. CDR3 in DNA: TGTGCCAGTAGTATGGACGGGGTTAGCCAAGCTTTCTTT. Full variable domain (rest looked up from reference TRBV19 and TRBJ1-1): DGGITQSPKYLFRKEGQNVTLSCEQNLNHDAMYWYRQDPGQGLRLIYYSQIVNDFQKGDIAEGYSVSREKKESFPLTVTSAQKNPTAFYLCASSMDGVSQAFFGQGTRLTVV.

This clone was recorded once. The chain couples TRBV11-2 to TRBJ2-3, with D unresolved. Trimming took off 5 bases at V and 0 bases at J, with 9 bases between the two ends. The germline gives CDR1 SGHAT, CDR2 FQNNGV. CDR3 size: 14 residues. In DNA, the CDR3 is TGTGCCAGCAGCCCCGTTTCTAGCACAGATACGCAGTATTTT. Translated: CASSPVSSTDTQYF.

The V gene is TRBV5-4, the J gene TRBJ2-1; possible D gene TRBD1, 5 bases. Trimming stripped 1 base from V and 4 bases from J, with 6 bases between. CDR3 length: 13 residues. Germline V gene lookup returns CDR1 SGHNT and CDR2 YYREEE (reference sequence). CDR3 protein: CASSLTGYNEQFF. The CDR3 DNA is TGTGCCAGCAGCTTGACAGGTTACAATGAGCAGTTCTTC. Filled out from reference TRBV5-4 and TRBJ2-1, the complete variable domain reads ETGVTQSPTHLIKTRGQQVTLRCSSQSGHNTVSWYQQALGQGPQFIFQYYREEENGRGNFPPRFSGLQFPNYSSELNVNALELDDSALYLCASSLTGYNEQFFGPGTRLTVL.

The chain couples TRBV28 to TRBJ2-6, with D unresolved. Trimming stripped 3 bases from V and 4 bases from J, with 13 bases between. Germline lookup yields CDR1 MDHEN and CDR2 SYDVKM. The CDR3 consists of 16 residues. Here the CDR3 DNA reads TGTGCCAGCAGTTTTTTCCTGGGGAAAGGGGCCAACGTCCTGACTTTC. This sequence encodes CASSFFLGKGANVLTF.

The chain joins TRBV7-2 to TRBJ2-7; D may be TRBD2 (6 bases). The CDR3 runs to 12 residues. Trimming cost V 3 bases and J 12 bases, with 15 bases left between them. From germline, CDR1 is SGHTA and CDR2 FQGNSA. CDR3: CASSFGGVDPYF. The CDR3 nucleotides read TGTGCCAGCAGCTTCGGAGGGGTTGATCCGTACTTC.

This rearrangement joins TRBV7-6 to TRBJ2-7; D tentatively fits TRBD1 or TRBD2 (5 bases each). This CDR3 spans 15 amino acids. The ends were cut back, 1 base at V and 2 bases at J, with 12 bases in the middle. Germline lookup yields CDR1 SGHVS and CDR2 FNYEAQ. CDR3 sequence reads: CASSLDAGTTYEQYF. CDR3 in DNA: TGTGCCAGCAGCTTAGATGCAGGGACGACCTACGAGCAGTACTTC.

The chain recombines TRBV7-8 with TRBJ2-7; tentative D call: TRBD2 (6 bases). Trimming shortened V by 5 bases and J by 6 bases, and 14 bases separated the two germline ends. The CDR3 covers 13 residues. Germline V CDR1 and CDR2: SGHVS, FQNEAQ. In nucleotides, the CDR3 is TGTGCCAGCAGCCAAAGGACTACCGGCGAGCAGTACTTC. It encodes CASSQRTTGEQYF.

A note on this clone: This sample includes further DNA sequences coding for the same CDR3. The CDR3 DNA follows: TGTGCCAGCTCACCACGGCAAAGCACAGATACGCAGTATTTT. Translated: CASSPRQSTDTQYF. This chain connects TRBV18 to TRBJ2-3; no definite D call. Germline loops: CDR1 KGHSH, CDR2 LQKENI. V was cut by 1 base and J by 0 bases, with 5 bases left in between. The length of the CDR3 is 14 residues.

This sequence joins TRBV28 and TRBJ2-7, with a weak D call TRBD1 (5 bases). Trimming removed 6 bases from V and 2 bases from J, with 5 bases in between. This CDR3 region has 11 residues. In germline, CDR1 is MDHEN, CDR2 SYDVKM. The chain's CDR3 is CASRDTYEQYF. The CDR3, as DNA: TGTGCCAGCAGGGACACCTACGAGCAGTACTTC. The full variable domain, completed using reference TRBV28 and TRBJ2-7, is DVKVTQSSRYLVKRTGEKVFLECVQDMDHENMFWYRQDPGLGLRLIYFSYDVKMKEKGDIPEGYSVSREKKERFSLILESASTNQTSMYLCASRDTYEQYFGPGTRLTVT.

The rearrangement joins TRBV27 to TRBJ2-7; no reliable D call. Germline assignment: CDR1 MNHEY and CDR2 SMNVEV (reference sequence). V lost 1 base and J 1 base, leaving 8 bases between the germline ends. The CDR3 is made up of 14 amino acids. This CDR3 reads CASSLYKGSYEQYF. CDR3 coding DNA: TGTGCCAGCAGTTTATACAAGGGTTCCTACGAGCAGTACTTC.

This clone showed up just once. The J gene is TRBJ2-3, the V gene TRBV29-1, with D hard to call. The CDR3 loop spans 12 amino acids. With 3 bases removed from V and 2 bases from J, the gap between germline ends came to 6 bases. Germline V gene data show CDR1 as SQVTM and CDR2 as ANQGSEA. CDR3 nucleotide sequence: TGCAGCGTTGATTCCAACACAGATACGCAGTATTTT. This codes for CSVDSNTDTQYF.

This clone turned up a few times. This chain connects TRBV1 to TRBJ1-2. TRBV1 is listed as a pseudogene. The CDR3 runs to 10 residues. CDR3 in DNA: TGCACCAACGAAAAGTATGGCTACACCTTC. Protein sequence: CTNEKYGYTF.

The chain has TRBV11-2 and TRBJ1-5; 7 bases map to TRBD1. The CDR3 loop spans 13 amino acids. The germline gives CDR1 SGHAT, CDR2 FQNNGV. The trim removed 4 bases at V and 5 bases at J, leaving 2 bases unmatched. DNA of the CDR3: TGTGCCAGCAGCTGGGACAGATATCAGCCCCAGCATTTT. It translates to CASSWDRYQPQHF.